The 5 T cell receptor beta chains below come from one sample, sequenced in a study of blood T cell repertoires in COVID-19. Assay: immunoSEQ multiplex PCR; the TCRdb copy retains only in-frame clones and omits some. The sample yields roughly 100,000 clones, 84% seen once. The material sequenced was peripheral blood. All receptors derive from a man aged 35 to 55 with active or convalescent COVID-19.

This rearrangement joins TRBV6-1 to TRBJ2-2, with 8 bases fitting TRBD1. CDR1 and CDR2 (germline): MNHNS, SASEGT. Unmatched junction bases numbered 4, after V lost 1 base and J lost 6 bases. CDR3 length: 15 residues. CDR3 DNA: TGTGCCAGCAGTGAAGTCGGGACAGGCTCCGGGGAGCTGTTTTTT. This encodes CASSEVGTGSGELFF.

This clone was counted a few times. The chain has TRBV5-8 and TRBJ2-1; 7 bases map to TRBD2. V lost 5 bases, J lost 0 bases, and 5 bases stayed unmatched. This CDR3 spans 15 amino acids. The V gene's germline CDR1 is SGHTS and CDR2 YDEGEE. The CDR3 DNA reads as TGTGCCAGCAGACCGGGGGGAAGCTCCTACAATGAGCAGTTCTTC. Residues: CASRPGGSSYNEQFF.

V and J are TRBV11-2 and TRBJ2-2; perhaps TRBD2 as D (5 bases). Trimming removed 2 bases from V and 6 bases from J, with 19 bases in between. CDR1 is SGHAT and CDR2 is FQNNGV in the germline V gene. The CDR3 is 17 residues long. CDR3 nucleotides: TGTGCCAGCAGCTTACGCATGGTGAGCGTTAGCGCCGGGGAGCTGTTTTTT. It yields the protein CASSLRMVSVSAGELFF.

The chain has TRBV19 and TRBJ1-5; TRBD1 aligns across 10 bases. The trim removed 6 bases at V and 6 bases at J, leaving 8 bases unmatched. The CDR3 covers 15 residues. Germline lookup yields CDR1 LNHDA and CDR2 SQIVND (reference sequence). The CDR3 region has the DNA TGTGCCAGTAGAACTCCGGGACAGGGGCGTCAGCCCCAGCATTTT. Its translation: CASRTPGQGRQPQHF. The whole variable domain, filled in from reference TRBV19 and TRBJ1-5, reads DGGITQSPKYLFRKEGQNVTLSCEQNLNHDAMYWYRQDPGQGLRLIYYSQIVNDFQKGDIAEGYSVSREKKESFPLTVTSAQKNPTAFYLCASRTPGQGRQPQHFGDGTRLSIL.

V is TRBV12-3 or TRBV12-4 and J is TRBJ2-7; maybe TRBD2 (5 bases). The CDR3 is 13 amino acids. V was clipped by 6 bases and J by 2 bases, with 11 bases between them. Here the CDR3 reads CASRKGLAYEQYF. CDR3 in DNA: TGTGCCAGCAGGAAAGGACTCGCCTACGAGCAGTACTTC.